Sequencing of this T cell receptor beta chain was carried out in a study of blood T cell repertoires in COVID-19. The wider study: Samples of COVID-19 (acute and convalescent) were obtained from the United States, Italy and Spain.

Source study methods: The assay estimated nucleated cells by amplifying reference gene primers. The protocol was immunoSEQ multiplex PCR, while the TCRdb copy is restricted to in-frame clones and leaves out a portion. The DNA was the basis for D and trimming; V, J and clone size are from that table. The table includes tens of thousands of clones, about 89% detected once. There are 16 residues in the CDR3. V trimming: 5 bases; J trimming: 4 bases; junction bases outside the gene matches: 7. Per the germline V gene, CDR1 is KGHDR and CDR2 is SFDVKD. The genes are TRBV24-1 and TRBJ1-4; 9 nucleotides match TRBD1. This TCR derives from a man between 60 and 70 years old with active or convalescent COVID-19. Sequences were obtained from peripheral blood. DNA of the CDR3: TGTGCCACCAGTGGAGTGCACAGGGGGCTTAATGAAAAACTGTTTTTT. It specifies CATSGVHRGLNEKLFF.